This T cell receptor beta chain was identified in a study of human T cells and chemical hapten exposure. Study context: The patient population, which was mostly female, had alopecia areata, totalis or universalis.

Unique molecular identifiers were affixed to discrete cDNA molecules within the library. TCRdb itself ran the RACE reads through MiXCR, one entry per CDR3 protein. The sample has 89,000 or so distinct CDR3 sequences, approximately 7% seen once. Germline loops: CDR1 SEHNR, CDR2 FQNEAQ (reference sequence). The CDR3 loop spans 10 amino acids. V lost 8 bases and J 8 bases, leaving 7 bases between the germline ends. Many counts were recorded for this clonotype. Its specificity is unknown. General observations from the study: Expanded TCRs clustered into significantly more large CDR3 similarity groups than controls, the analysis revealed.

Sample time point: patch test 2, 6 weeks after DPC sensitization. Treatment meaning: therapeutic diphenylcyclopropenone sensitization with weekly scalp DPC. The chain combines TRBV7-9 with TRBJ2-1; D possibly corresponds to TRBD2 (5 bases). The TCR comes from a woman in her 30s with alopecia areata. Some clones in this sample may be carry-over from other donors' samples. Specimen: whole blood, collected in connection with sensitization to the hapten diphenylcyclopropenone (DPC). The chain's CDR3 is CASGGYEQFF. Here the CDR3 DNA reads TGTGCCAGCGGAGGATATGAGCAGTTCTTC.